The table lists the clone carrying this T cell receptor beta chain with a few counts. Its antigen remains unidentified. The data originate from a study of T cells after yellow fever vaccination. Whole-study context: When fractions had low cell numbers, they were prepared with SMART-Seq v4 Ultra Low Input. Study results and caveats: Clones from primary vaccination mostly reappeared after the booster (96% CD4, approximately 86% CD8).

UMIs were added to TCR cDNA along with a universal primer site when it was made by 5'RACE template switching. TCRdb re-analysed the 5' RACE reads in MiXCR, keeping a single row per CDR3 protein. This table holds roughly 340,000 distinct CDR3 sequences, under 5% found once. Germline CDR1 is SGHAT and CDR2 is FQNNGV. This CDR3 has 13 residues. V gave up 5 bases and J gave up 4 bases, with 11 bases separating them. The chain recombines TRBV11-2 with TRBJ1-2, with D tentatively TRBD1 (6 bases). The sequence derives from a young man who received the YFV17D yellow fever vaccine. Sequenced here: PBMCs, sampled 5 days after the yellow fever booster vaccination. CDR3 bases: TGTGCCAGCAGCCAGGGGTCTGGCTATGGCTACACCTTC. This sequence encodes CASSQGSGYGYTF.